This TCR beta chain was retrieved from a study of blood T cell repertoires in COVID-19. About the research overall: Some COVID-19 samples were acute and others convalescent; all came from the United States, Italy and Spain. The analysed material was cDNA or gDNA that came from T cells, B-cell-depleted T cells, or PBMCs.

The CDR3 contains 14 residues. CDR1 is LGHNA, CDR2 YNFKEQ, per germline. V was clipped by 1 base and J by 6 bases; unmatched bases: 3. Per the original data handling: Researchers report that nucleated cell counts were estimated from reference gene primer amplification. Assay used: immunoSEQ multiplex PCR; TCRdb lists only in-frame clones, some missing. V, J and clone size were drawn from that table, and D and trimming were deduced from the DNA. The sample includes under 150,000 clones, around four fifths of them seen just once. The sample was peripheral blood. The chain has TRBV4-2 and TRBJ1-2; 9 positions agree with TRBD1. The sequence was collected from a human donor in a cohort sampled during active COVID-19. In DNA, the CDR3 is TGTGCCAGCAGCCAAGGGACAGGGGAGGATGGCTACACCTTC. It codes for CASSQGTGEDGYTF.